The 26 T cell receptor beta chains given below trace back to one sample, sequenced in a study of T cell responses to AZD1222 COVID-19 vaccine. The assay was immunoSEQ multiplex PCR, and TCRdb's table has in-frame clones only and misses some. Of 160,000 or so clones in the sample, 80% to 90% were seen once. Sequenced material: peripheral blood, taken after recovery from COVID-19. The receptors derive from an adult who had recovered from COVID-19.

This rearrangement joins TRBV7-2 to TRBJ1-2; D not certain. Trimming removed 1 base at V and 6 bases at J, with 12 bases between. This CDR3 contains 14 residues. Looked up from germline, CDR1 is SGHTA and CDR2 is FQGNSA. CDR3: CASSLGVRGNGYTF. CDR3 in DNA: TGTGCCAGCAGCTTAGGAGTTCGGGGAAATGGCTACACCTTC.

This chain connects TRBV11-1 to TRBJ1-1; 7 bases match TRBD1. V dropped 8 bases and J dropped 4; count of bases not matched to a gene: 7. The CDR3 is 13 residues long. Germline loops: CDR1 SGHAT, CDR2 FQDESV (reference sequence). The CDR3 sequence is CASEGQEVTEAFF. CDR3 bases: TGTGCCAGCGAAGGACAGGAGGTCACTGAAGCTTTCTTT.

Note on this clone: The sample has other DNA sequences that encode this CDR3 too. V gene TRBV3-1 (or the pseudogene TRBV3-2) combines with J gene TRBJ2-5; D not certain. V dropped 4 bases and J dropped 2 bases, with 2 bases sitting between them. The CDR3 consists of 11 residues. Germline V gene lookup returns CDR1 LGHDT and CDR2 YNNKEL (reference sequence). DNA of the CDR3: TGTGCCAGCAGCCTTCAAGAGACCCAGTACTTC. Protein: CASSLQETQYF.

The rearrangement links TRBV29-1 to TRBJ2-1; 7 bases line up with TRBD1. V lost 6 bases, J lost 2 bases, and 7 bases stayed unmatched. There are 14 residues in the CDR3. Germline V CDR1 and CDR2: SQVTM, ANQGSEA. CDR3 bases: TGCAGCGTAAAGGGGCAGGGGGCCTACAATGAGCAGTTCTTC. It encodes CSVKGQGAYNEQFF.

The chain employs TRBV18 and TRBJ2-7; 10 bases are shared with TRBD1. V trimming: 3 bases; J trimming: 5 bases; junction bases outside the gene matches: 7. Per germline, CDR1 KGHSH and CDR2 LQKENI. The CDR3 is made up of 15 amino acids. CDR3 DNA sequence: TGTGCCAGCTCACCCTTGGGACAGGGGCAGGACGAGCAGTACTTC. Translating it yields CASSPLGQGQDEQYF.

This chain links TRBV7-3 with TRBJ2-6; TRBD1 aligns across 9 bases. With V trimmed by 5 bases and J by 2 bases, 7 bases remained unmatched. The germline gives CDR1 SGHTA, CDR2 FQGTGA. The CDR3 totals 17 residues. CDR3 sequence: CASSPSHRGPGANVLTF. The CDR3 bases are TGTGCCAGCAGCCCCTCCCACAGGGGGCCTGGGGCCAACGTCCTGACTTTC.

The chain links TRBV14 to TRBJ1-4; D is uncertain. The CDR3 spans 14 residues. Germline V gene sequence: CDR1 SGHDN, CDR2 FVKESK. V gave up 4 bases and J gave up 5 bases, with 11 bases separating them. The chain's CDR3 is CASSPGRRNEKLFF. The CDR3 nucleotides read TGTGCCAGCAGCCCCGGACGGAGGAATGAAAAACTGTTTTTT.

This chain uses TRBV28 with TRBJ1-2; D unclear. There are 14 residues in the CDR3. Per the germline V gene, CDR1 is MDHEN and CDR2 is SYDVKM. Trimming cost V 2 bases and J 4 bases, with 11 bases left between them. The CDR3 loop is CASSLPTMGYGYTF. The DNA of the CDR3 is TGTGCCAGCAGTTTACCCACGATGGGCTATGGCTACACCTTC.

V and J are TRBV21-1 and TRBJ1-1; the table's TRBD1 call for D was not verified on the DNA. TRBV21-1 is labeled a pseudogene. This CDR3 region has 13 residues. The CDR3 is CASRTGGNTEAFF. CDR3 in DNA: TGTGCCAGCAGGACAGGGGGAAACACTGAAGCTTTCTTT.

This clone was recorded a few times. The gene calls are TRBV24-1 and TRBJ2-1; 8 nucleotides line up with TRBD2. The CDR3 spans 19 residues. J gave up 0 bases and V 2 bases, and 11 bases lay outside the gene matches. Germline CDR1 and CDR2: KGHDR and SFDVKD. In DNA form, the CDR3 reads TGTGCCACCAGTGATTGGCGGGGGGAAGGAGCGGCCTCCTACAATGAGCAGTTCTTC. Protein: CATSDWRGEGAASYNEQFF.

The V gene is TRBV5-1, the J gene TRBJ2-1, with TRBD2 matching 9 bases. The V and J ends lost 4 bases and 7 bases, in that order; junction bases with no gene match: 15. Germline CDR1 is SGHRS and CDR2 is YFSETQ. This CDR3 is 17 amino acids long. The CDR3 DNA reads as TGCGCCAGCAGCGCAAGACAGACTAGCGGAGCCCTAAATGAGCAGTTCTTC. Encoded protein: CASSARQTSGALNEQFF. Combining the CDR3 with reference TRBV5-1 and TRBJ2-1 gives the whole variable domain KAGVTQTPRYLIKTRGQQVTLSCSPISGHRSVSWYQQTPGQGLQFLFEYFSETQRNKGNFPGRFSGRQFSNSRSEMNVSTLELGDSALYLCASSARQTSGALNEQFFGPGTRLTVL.

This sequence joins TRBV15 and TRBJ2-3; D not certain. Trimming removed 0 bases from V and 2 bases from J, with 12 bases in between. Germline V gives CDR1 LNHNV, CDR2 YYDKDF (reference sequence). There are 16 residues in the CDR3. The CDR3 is CATSRDRPALTDTQYF. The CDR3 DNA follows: TGTGCCACCAGCAGAGATCGCCCAGCTCTCACAGATACGCAGTATTTT.

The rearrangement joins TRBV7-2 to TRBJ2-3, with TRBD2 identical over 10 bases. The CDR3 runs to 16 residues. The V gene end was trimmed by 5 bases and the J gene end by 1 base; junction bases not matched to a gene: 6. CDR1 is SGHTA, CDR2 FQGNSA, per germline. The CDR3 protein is CASSPQRGGGTDTQYF. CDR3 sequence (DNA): TGTGCCAGCAGCCCGCAGCGGGGGGGCGGCACAGATACGCAGTATTTT.

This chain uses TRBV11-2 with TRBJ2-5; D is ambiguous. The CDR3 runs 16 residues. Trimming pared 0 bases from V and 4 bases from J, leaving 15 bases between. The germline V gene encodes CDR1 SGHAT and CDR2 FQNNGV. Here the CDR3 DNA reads TGTGCCAGCAGCTTAGAAGGCAGAACGTTTTCAGAGACCCAGTACTTC. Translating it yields CASSLEGRTFSETQYF.

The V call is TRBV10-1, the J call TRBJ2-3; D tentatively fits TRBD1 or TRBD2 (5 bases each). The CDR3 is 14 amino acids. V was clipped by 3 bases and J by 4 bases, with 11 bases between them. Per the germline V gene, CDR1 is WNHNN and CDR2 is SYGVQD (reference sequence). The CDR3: CASSDSGTADTQYF. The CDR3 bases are TGCGCCAGCAGTGACTCGGGGACCGCAGATACGCAGTATTTT.

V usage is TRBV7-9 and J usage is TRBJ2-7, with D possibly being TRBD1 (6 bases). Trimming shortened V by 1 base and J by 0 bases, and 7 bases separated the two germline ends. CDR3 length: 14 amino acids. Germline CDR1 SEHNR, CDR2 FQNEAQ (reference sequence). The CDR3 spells CASSLGTASYEQYF. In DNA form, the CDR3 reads TGTGCCAGCAGCTTAGGGACAGCCTCCTACGAGCAGTACTTC.

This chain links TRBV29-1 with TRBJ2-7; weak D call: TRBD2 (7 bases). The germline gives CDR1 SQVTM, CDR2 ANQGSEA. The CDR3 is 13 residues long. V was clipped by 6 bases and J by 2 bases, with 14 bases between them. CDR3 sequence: CSVVGGGAYEQYF. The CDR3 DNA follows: TGCAGCGTGGTGGGGGGGGGCGCCTACGAGCAGTACTTC.

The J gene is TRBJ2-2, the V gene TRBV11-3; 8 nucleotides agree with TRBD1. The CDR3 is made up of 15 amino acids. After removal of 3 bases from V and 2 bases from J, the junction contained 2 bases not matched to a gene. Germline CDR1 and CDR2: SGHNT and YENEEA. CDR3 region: CASSFGQGNTGELFF. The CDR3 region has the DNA TGTGCCAGCAGCTTTGGACAGGGCAACACCGGGGAGCTGTTTTTT.

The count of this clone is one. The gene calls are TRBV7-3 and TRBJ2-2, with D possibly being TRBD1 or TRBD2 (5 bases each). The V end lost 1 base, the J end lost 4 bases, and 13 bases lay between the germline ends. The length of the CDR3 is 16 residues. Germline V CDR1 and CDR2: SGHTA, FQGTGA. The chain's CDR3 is CASSLRSGRSTGELFF. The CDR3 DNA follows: TGTGCCAGCAGCTTAAGGTCGGGGCGGTCCACCGGGGAGCTGTTTTTT.

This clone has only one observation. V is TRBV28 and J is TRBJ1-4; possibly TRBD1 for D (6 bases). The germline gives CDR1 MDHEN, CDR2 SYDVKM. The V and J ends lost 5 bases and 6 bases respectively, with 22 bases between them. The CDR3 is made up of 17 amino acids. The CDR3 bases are TGTGCCAGCAGTCCTCGGGGGCTCCGATACGGGGATGAAAAACTGTTTTTT. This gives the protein CASSPRGLRYGDEKLFF. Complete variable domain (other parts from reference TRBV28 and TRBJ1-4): DVKVTQSSRYLVKRTGEKVFLECVQDMDHENMFWYRQDPGLGLRLIYFSYDVKMKEKGDIPEGYSVSREKKERFSLILESASTNQTSMYLCASSPRGLRYGDEKLFFGSGTQLSVL.

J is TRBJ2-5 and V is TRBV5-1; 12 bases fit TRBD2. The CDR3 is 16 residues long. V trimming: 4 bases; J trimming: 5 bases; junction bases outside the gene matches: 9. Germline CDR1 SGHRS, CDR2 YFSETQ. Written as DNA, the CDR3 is TGCGCCAGCAGCCGCCGACTAGCGGGGGCTCAGGAGACCCAGTACTTC. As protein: CASSRRLAGAQETQYF.

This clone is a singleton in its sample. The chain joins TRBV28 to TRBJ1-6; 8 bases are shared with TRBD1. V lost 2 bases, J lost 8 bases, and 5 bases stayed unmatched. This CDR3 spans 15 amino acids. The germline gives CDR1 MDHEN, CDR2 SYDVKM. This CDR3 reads CASSLGGQGYSPLHF. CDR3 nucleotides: TGTGCCAGCAGTTTAGGAGGACAGGGATATTCACCCCTCCACTTT.

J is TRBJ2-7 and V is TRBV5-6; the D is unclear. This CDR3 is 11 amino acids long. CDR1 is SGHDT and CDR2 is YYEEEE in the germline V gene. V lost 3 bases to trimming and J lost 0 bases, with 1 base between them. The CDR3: CASSSSYEQYF. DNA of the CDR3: TGTGCCAGCAGCTCCTCCTACGAGCAGTACTTC.

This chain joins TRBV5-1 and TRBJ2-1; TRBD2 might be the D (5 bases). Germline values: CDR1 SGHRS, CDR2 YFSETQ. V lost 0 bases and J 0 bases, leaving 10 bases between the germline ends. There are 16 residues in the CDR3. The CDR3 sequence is CASSLVGSASYNEQFF. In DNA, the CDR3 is TGCGCCAGCAGCTTGGTTGGTAGCGCCTCCTACAATGAGCAGTTCTTC.

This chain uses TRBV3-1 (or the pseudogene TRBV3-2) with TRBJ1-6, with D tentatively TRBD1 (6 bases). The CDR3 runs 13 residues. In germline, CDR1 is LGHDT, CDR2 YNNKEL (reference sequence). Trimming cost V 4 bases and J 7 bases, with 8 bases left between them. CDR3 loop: CASSPTGNSPLHF. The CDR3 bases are TGTGCCAGCAGCCCAACAGGGAATTCACCCCTCCACTTT.

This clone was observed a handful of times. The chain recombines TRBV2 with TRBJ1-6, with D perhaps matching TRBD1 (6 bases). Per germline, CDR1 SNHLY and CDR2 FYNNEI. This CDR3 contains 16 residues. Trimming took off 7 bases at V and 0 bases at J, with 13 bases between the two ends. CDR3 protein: CASTYQGTSYNSPLHF. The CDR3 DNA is TGTGCCAGCACGTACCAGGGGACCTCCTATAATTCACCCCTCCACTTT.